This TCR beta chain is from a study of Graves' ophthalmopathy and Graves' hyperthyroidism. Remarks on this clonotype: What it binds is not known. Germline and junction disagree at one end, which may indicate a read error.

Germline lookup yields CDR1 KGHDR and CDR2 SFDVKD. This CDR3 contains 12 residues. Study-level points and caveats: Both an approximately 70% sensitivity and an approximately 77% specificity characterized the model's predictions of ophthalmopathy progression.

PBMCs had their origin in fresh peripheral blood (about 10 ml). Amplifying from RNA transcripts, the study obtained TCR beta CDR3 regions. A first-round RT-PCR used HTBI primers, followed by a second-round multiplex PCR. TCRdb fed the multiplex PCR reads into MiXCR, producing one record per CDR3 protein. The sample has approximately 150,000 distinct CDR3 sequences, 35% to 50% seen once; the top ten hold approximately 9%. This chain links TRBV24-1 with TRBJ2-5; the D is unclear. The specimen sequenced was peripheral blood. This sequence originates from a man aged 25-40 years with Graves' ophthalmopathy. The CDR3 region has the DNA TGTGCTACCAGTGATTCTTTCCAGACCCAGTACTTC. This encodes CATSDSFQTQYF.